A single sample is the source of the 9 T cell receptor beta chains below, sequenced in a study of spatial heterogeneity in lung cancer. Stated time point: sample taken at primary tumor resection. TCRdb reanalysed the 5' RACE reads using MiXCR and keeps one entry per CDR3 protein. The sample carries more than 65,000 distinct CDR3 sequences, roughly 8% recorded once. This material consisted of PBMCs, taken at surgery. All receptors derive from a male donor with early-stage non-small cell lung cancer.

This clonotype was detected many times. The V and J genes are TRBV24-1 and TRBJ2-5; 9 bases map to TRBD2. Looked up from germline, CDR1 is KGHDR and CDR2 is SFDVKD. The V gene end was trimmed by 3 bases and the J gene end by 1 base; junction bases not matched to a gene: 2. The CDR3 is 15 amino acids. The CDR3 here is CATSDMTSGQETQYF. The CDR3 DNA reads as TGTGCCACCAGTGATATGACTAGCGGCCAAGAGACCCAGTACTTC.

This clonotype appeared many times. This rearrangement joins TRBV5-1 to TRBJ2-3, with 9 bases matching TRBD2. Trimming removed 5 bases from V and 2 bases from J; junction bases left unmatched: 9. CDR3 length: 16 residues. The germline CDR1 and CDR2 sequences are SGHRS and YFSETQ. CDR3: CASSSALAGFTDTQYF. The CDR3 DNA reads as TGCGCCAGCAGTTCGGCCCTAGCGGGGTTCACAGATACGCAGTATTTT.

The chain employs TRBV29-1 and TRBJ2-1, with D uncertain. The CDR3 totals 12 residues. Germline V gene lookup returns CDR1 SQVTM and CDR2 ANQGSEA. The V and J ends lost 7 bases and 7 bases respectively, with 14 bases between them. The CDR3 DNA reads as TGCAGCGCGGACGCCCAAGGGAATGAGCAGTTCTTC. It codes for CSADAQGNEQFF.

This clonotype was seen ten or more times. The chain is built from TRBV20-1 and TRBJ1-1; unclear D gene. Germline CDR1 and CDR2: DFQATT and SNEGSKA (reference sequence). The CDR3 sequence is 12 residues long. Trimming removed 5 bases at V and 1 base at J, with 8 bases between. CDR3 in amino acids: CSAEGRNTEAFF. CDR3 DNA sequence: TGCAGTGCTGAAGGGCGGAACACTGAAGCTTTCTTT.

This clonotype was picked up a small number of times. The chain uses TRBV7-9 and TRBJ2-1; 9 bases line up with TRBD2. The CDR3 is 16 residues long. CDR1 and CDR2 from the germline V gene are SEHNR and FQNEAQ (reference sequence). With 5 bases clipped from V and 2 bases from J, the junction kept 7 bases outside the gene matches. The CDR3 spells CASSLPGTSPYNEQFF. The CDR3 region has the DNA TGTGCCAGCAGCCTCCCCGGGACTAGCCCCTACAATGAGCAGTTCTTC.

This clonotype has a count of ten or more. The rearrangement links TRBV6-5 to TRBJ1-5; no reliable D call. CDR3 size: 16 residues. V was trimmed by 0 bases and J by 5 bases, leaving 14 bases between them. Germline assignment: CDR1 MNHEY and CDR2 SVGAGI. In nucleotides, the CDR3 is TGTGCCAGCAGTTACTCGACTCGCGGGGTTCATCAGCCCCAGCATTTT. Translation gives CASSYSTRGVHQPQHF.

This chain uses TRBV6-1 with TRBJ2-3, with TRBD1 identical over 9 bases. Germline V gene sequence: CDR1 MNHNS, CDR2 SASEGT. This CDR3 spans 16 amino acids. J gave up 3 bases and V 6 bases, and 10 bases lay outside the gene matches. Here the CDR3 reads CASRRGTGTPTDTQYF. DNA of the CDR3: TGTGCCAGCAGGAGGGGGACAGGGACCCCGACAGATACGCAGTATTTT.

The DNA of the CDR3 is TGCGCCAGCAGCCAAGAGATGGGCGGCACTGAAGCTTTCTTT. Its protein product is CASSQEMGGTEAFF. This chain connects TRBV4-3 to TRBJ1-1, with no clear D. Germline CDR1 LGHNA, CDR2 YSLEER. CDR3 length: 14 residues. The V end lost 0 bases, the J end lost 4 bases, and 9 bases lay between the germline ends.

This clonotype was seen a handful of times. V and J are TRBV7-9 and TRBJ1-4; tentative D call: TRBD1 (5 bases). CDR3 length equals 14 residues. Germline CDR1 is SEHNR and CDR2 is FQNEAQ (reference sequence). Between the trimmed V and J ends, which lost 5 bases and 6 bases, there was a span of 13 bases. CDR3 coding DNA: TGTGCCAGCAGCCCAGGGATGGCATATGAAAAACTGTTTTTT. This gives the protein CASSPGMAYEKLFF.